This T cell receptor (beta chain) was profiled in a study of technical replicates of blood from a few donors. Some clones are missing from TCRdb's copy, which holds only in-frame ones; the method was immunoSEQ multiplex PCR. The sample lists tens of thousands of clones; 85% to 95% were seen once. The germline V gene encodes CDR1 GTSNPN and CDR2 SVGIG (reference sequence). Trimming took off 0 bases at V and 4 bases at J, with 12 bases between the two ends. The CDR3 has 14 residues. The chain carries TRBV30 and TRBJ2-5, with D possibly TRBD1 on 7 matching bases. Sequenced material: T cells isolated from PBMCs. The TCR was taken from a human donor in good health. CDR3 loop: CAWSVGRGVETQYF. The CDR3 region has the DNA TGTGCCTGGAGTGTGGGCAGGGGGGTAGAGACCCAGTACTTC.